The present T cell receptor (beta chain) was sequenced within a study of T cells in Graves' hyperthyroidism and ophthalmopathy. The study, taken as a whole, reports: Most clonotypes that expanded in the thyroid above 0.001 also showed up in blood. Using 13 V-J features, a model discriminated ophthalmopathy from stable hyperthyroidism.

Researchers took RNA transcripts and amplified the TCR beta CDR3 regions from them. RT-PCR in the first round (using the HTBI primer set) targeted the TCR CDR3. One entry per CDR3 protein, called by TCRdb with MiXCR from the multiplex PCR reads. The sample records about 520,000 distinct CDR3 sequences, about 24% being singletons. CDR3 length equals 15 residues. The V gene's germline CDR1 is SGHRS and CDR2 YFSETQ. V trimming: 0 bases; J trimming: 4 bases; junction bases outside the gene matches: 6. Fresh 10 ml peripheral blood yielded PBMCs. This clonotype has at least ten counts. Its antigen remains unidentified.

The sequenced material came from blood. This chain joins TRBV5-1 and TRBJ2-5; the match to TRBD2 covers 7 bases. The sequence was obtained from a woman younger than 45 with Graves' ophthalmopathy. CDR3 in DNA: TGCGCCAGCAGCTTGGCCACTAGCGAGGGAGAGACCCAGTACTTC. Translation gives CASSLATSEGETQYF.